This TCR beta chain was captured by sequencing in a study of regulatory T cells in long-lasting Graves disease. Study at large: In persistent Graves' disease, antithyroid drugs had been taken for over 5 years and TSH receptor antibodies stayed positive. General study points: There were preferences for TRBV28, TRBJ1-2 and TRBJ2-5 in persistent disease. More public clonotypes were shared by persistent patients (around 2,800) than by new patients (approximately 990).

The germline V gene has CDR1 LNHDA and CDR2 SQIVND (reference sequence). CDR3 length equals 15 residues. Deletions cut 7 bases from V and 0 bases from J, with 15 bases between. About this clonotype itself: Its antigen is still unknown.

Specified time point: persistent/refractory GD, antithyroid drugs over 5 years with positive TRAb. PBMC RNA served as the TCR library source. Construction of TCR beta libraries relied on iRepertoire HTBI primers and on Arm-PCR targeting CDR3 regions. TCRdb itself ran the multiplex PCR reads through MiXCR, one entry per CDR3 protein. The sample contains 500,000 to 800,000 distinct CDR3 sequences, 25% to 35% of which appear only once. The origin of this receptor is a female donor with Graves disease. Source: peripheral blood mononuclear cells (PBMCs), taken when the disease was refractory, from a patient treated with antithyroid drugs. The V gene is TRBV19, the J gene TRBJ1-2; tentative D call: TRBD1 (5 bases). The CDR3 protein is CASTGGVSSNYGYTF. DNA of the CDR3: TGTGCCAGTACCGGGGGGGTCTCCTCTAACTATGGCTACACCTTC.